A single sample gave rise to the 2 T cell receptor beta chains below, sequenced in a study of post-analysis software for immune sequencing data. For these TCRs, the target antigens are not known. Unique molecular identifiers were carried by the TCR beta cDNA libraries. Using its own MiXCR run on the PCR reads, TCRdb lists one record per CDR3 protein. This repertoire shows roughly 650,000 distinct CDR3 sequences, roughly three fifths found once; its top ten account for around 10%. Study results and caveats: Elevated frequency relative to controls characterized four or five TRBV segments in patients, TRBV5-6, TRBV5-1 and TRBV20-1 among them.

The material sequenced was blood. All receptors derive from a girl aged 2-10 years with multiple sclerosis.

The J gene is TRBJ2-1, the V gene TRBV5-1; D uncertain. The V end lost 0 bases, the J end lost 5 bases, and 15 bases lay between the germline ends. Germline CDR1 reads SGHRS; CDR2 reads YFSETQ. The CDR3 consists of 16 residues. CDR3 bases: TGCGCCAGCAGCTTGGTAAGAGCCATAGACAACAATGAGCAGTTCTTC. Translation: CASSLVRAIDNNEQFF.

This chain connects TRBV20-1 to TRBJ2-3; no clear D gene. The CDR3 has 12 amino acids. Germline V gives CDR1 DFQATT, CDR2 SNEGSKA (reference sequence). V was shortened by 5 bases and J by 6 bases, with 12 bases between the two germline ends. The chain's CDR3 is CSASMTPDTQYF. Written as DNA, the CDR3 is TGCAGTGCTTCTATGACACCTGATACGCAGTATTTT.